Included here is one T cell receptor beta chain sequence, with context. This entry belongs to a study of blood T cell repertoires in COVID-19. Looking at the study overall: Samples taken during acute and convalescent COVID-19 were collected in the United States, Italy and Spain.

Germline loops: CDR1 SGHRS, CDR2 YFSETQ. This CDR3 contains 15 residues. With 0 bases removed from V and 1 base from J, the gap between germline ends came to 9 bases. Profiling relied on immunoSEQ multiplex PCR, and the TCRdb table lists in-frame clones only, not all of them. The data show tens of thousands of clones, approximately 84% seen once. Material: peripheral blood. This sequence was found in a man at least 80 years old with COVID-19, enrolled during active disease. The chain recombines TRBV5-1 with TRBJ2-3; TRBD1 is a possible D gene (5 bases). In DNA form, the CDR3 reads TGCGCCAGCAGCTTGGTCAGGGAAGGCACAGATACGCAGTATTTT. This codes for CASSLVREGTDTQYF.